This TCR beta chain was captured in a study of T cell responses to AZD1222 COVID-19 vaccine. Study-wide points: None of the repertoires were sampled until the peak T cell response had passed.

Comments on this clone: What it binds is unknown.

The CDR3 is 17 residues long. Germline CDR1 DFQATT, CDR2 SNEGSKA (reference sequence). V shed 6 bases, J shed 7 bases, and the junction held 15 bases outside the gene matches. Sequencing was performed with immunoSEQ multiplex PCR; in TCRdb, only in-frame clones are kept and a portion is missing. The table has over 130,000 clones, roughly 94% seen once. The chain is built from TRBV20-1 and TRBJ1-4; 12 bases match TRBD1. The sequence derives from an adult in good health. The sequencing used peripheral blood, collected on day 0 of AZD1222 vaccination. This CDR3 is CSASPGQGALTGEKLFF. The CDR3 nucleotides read TGCAGTGCAAGTCCGGGACAGGGGGCTCTAACGGGTGAAAAACTGTTTTTT.